This T cell receptor (beta chain) was recovered during a study of cytomegalovirus exposure and HLA in healthy donors. Study in general: A later analysis reported the 120 validation repertoires used the same platform as the roughly 700 first-cohort repertoires.

Clones were read by immunoSEQ multiplex PCR, and TCRdb kept only the in-frame ones, dropping some. The sample has roughly 63,000 clones, about 89% seen once; the top ten hold more than 0.95%. Findings and caveats of the study: Cytomegalovirus-associated status was assigned to about 180 TCR beta chains. Confirmation was obtained in vitro that a few CMV-associated chains are specific for CMV antigens.

Points on this clone: Its specificity is not known.

These donors were members of the roughly 110-subject validation cohort, a group separate from the approximately 670-subject first cohort. The clonotype comes from a woman under 30 in good health and CMV-seronegative. Sequencing was performed on PBMCs.

The CDR3 coding sequence is TGTGCCAGTAGTTCGCCCCCCAGGGGGAGCACCGGGGAGCTGTTTTTT. It encodes CASSSPPRGSTGELFF. The genes are TRBV19 and TRBJ2-2, with 7 bases fitting TRBD1. The V segment lost 5 bases and the J segment 4 bases; nucleotides outside the gene matches: 10. Germline V gene lookup returns CDR1 LNHDA and CDR2 SQIVND (reference sequence). The CDR3 loop spans 16 amino acids.